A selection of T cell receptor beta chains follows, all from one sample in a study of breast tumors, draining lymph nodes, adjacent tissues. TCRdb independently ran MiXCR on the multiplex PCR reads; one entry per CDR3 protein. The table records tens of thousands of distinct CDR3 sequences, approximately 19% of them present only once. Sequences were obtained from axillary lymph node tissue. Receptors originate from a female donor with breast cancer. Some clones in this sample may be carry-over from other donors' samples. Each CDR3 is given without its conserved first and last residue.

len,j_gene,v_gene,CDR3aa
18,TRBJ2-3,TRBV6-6,ACSYGPGTPTSGRADTQY
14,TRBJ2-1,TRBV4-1,ASSQEGNLDYNEQF
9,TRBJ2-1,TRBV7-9,ASSPAAVGF
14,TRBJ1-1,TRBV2,ASSGLGGGFHTEAF
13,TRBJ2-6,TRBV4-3,ASSRDSSGANVLT
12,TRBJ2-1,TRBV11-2,ASSLIAGNNEQF
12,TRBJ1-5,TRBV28,ASAHRAGNQPQH
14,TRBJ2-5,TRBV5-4,ASSLVLADYQETQY
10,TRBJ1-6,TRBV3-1,ASSQGGSPLH
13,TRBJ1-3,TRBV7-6,ASSLEQGIRNTIY
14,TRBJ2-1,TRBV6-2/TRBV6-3,ASSPLAGNPYNEQF
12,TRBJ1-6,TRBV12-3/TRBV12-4,ASRSGAYNSPLH
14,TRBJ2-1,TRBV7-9,ASSSPGLAGLGEQF
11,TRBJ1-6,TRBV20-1,SASTEGGSPLH
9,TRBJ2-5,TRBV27,ASSWGGTQY
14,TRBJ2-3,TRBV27,ASSKTSGKPTDTQY
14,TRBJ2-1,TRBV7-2,ASSLRTSGSYNEQF
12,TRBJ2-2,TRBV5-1,ASSLERHTGELF
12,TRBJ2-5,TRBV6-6,ASSYHPSGETQY
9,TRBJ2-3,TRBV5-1,ASRLGDTQY
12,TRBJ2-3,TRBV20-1,SAGTSGRKDTQY
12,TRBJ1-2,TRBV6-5,ASSYTGAVNGYT
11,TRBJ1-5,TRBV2,ASSRDINQPQH
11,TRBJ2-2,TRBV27,ASSFEGAGELF
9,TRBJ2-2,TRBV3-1,ASSAGGRLF
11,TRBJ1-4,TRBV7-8,ASSFGQGEKLF
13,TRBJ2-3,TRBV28,ASRRGSTSTDTQY
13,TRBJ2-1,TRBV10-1,ASSESSGRVHEQF
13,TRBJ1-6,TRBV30,AWNLRGGNNSPLH
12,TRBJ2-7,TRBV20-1,SAARGEKGYEQY
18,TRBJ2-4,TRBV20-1,SAAFPQGACGGLAKNIQY
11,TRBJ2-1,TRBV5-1,ASSWGTASEQF
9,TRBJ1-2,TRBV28,ASSPLSGYT
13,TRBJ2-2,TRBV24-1,ATSDLDRDTGELF
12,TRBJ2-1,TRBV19,ASSRDRVINEQF
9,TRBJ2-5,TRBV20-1,SARAGETQY
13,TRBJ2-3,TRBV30,AWRTLGGGTDTQY
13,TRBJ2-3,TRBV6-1,ASISRQGYTDTQY
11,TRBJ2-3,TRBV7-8,ASLSGGTDTQY
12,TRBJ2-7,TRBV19,ASSKTGTGDEQY
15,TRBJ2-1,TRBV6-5,ASSYSRPRDPYNEQF
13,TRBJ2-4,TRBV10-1,ATNPENREKNIQY
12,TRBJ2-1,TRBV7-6,ASSLNLAYNEHF
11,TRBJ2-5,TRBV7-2,ASSSIGVGTQY
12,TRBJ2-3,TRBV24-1,ATSATLLTDTQY
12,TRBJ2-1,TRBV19,ASSINQGLAGEF
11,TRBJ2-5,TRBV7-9,ASSLVGAETQY
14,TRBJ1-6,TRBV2,ASSEPTVYYNSPLH
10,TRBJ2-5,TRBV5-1,ASSLGEETQY
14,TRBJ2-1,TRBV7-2,ASSLAAGGSYNEQF
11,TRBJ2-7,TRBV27,ASSLYETYEQY
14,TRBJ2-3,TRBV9,ASSAGLGGGADTQY
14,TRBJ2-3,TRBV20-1,SASSRADSSTDTQY